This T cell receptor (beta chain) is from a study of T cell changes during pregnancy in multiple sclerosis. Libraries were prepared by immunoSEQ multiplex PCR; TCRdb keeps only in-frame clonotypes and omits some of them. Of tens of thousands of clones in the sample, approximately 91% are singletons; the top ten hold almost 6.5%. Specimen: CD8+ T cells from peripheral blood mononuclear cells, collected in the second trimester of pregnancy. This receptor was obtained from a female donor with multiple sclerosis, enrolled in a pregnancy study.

The CDR3 loop reads CASSQVELAGSAGELFF. As DNA, the CDR3 is TGTGCCAGCAGCCAAGTAGAGCTAGCGGGCAGTGCCGGGGAGCTGTTTTTT. The chain has TRBV4-2 and TRBJ2-2; the match to TRBD2 covers 8 bases. After removal of 1 base from V and 6 bases from J, the junction contained 10 bases not matched to a gene. The germline gives CDR1 LGHNA, CDR2 YNFKEQ. The length of the CDR3 is 17 residues.